The present T cell receptor beta chain was sequenced within a study of beta chain features in type 1 diabetes (dated 2018 in TCRdb). For the wider study: Mean age, gender distribution, total cell number and subset yield were not different between patients and healthy donors. In the study, recently diagnosed type 1 diabetes patients and matched healthy donors were compared on the TCRB repertoires of their sorted circulating CD4+ T cell subsets. Whereas all 30 or so donors provided naive and central memory subsets, regulatory and stem cell-like memory subsets were isolated from just 8 patients and roughly eight healthy donors. A total of 107,917,701 sorted cells were examined across all samples, and the number of cells per subset was strongly correlated with RNA yield. Study-wide findings and limitations: The naive, central memory and regulatory TCRB repertoires appeared to resemble one another more closely among patients than among healthy donors. At VDJ recombination sites, patients with type 1 diabetes made fewer insertions and deleted more nucleotides, a pattern implying thymic rearrangement abnormalities. A moderate but significant shortening of TCRB CDR3 length was observed in type 1 diabetes patients in all four CD4+ subsets. Only small numbers of individuals were included in the HLA sub-analyses, which left unresolved whether HLA type had any influence on TCRB rearrangement. Because cDNA was sequenced instead of genomic DNA, highly expressing activated cells could be over-represented, though the groups showed no difference in activation or CD3 levels. PCR might favor shorter templates, but patient and control samples were amplified and corrected together, so any skew would affect both groups equally.

Comments on this clone: Its antigen specificity is not known. Within one base of it there is no much larger clone, and no base qualities were kept.

From cysteine to phenylalanine, the CDR3 is 15 amino acids long. Only the CDR3 DNA is retained, 45 bases long and in frame from the first base. CDR1 and CDR2 are read off the germline V gene as SGHRS and YFSETQ. V loses 4 bases at its end and J loses 0 bases; junction bases beyond the gene matches: 2. The entire isolated RNA was reverse transcribed using the High Capacity cDNA Reverse Transcription Kit, and thus expressed TCRB transcripts were sequenced. Survey-depth immunoSEQ sequencing was performed on stem cell-like memory T cell samples, with an average of about 1 million total reads per sample. Sorted cells were lysed in RLT buffer, and RNA was extracted using DNase-treated RNeasy Micro or Mini kits according to cell number. Each cell subset was processed separately to prevent cross-contamination, with patient and healthy donor samples processed together. Using the immunoSEQ multiplex PCR, TCRB sequences were amplified from cDNA into 87-bp fragments spanning the CDR3 region. Sequencing of the amplicons was done on the Illumina HiSeq platform. The paper's processing steps were these. Synthetic template baselines were used to correct PCR bias computationally, reads within Hamming distance 2 were collapsed together, and singletons that could not be merged were discarded. Reads were aligned against IMGT so that V, D and J genes, CDR3 length and insertions or deletions at six rearrangement sites could be assigned. Within each subset, clonotype counts were normalized to the number of sorted cells before true diversity and Gini coefficients were calculated with the tcR R package. The overlap coefficient, calculated on TCRB nucleotide sequences, was used to measure repertoire sharing. As stored in TCRdb, this immuneACCESS dataset retains in-frame rearrangements with V and J assigned. A fraction of the clones does not appear; measured against another copy, unresolved V genes explain less than half of the discrepancy, and the remainder lacks a known reason. That table is the source of V, J and clone size, and D and trimming were worked out from the DNA. This sample gives tens of thousands of clones in total; about a third of them show up just once. The ten most abundant clones make up 0.35% to 0.45% of the sample.

From each donor, a single peripheral blood sample of approximately 110 mL on average was drawn into heparinised tubes. A BD FACSAria II was used to sort naive, central memory, regulatory and stem cell-like memory CD4+ T cells with a panel that included CD45RO, CCR7, CD25, CD127, CD95 and CD27. All sorted populations exceeded 95% purity. Right away, PBMCs were isolated by Lymphoprep density gradient centrifugation and were stained directly, with no culture step. So that batch effects would be minimized, each experiment stained and sorted samples in pairs, pairing one healthy donor with one patient. Recombination joined TRBV5-1 with TRBJ2-2; 8 junctional bases match TRBD2. This TCR derives from a woman aged 18-35 years in good health. The specimen was stem cell memory CD4+ T cells from blood. The cell subset or site tag for this specimen amounts to: stem cell-like memory CD4+ T cells. The CDR3 here reads CASSISGTNTGELFF. The nucleotide sequence is TGCGCCAGCAGCATTAGCGGGACGAACACCGGGGAGCTGTTTTTT.